This T cell receptor beta chain was found in a study of T cells in Graves' hyperthyroidism and ophthalmopathy. Overall study: Pretreatment peripheral blood was obtained at initial diagnosis.

Patients were excluded for uncontrolled infection, other autoimmune disease, pregnancy or lactation. Study observations and caveats: The model foresaw ophthalmopathy a median roughly 6.6 months prior to onset. Most thyroid clonotypes that were expanded above 0.001 also turned up in blood.

Amplified regions were TCR beta CDR3 sequences from RNA transcripts. RT-PCR in the first round (using the HTBI primer set) targeted the TCR CDR3. TCRdb re-called the multiplex PCR reads through MiXCR, storing one row per CDR3 protein. The data hold a few hundred thousand distinct CDR3 sequences, with around 20% observed a single time. Turning to this clonotype: No antigen is known for it.

Trimming took 6 bases from V and 2 from J; bases not matched to a gene: 6. The CDR3 runs to 14 residues. The germline gives CDR1 MNHNS, CDR2 SASEGT. Sequencing used blood. The sequence was collected from a young man with Graves' ophthalmopathy. The chain is built from TRBV6-1 and TRBJ2-5; TRBD1 aligns across 7 bases. CDR3 region: CASSPGQSQETQYF. The CDR3 bases are TGTGCCAGCAGCCCGGGACAGTCTCAAGAGACCCAGTACTTC.